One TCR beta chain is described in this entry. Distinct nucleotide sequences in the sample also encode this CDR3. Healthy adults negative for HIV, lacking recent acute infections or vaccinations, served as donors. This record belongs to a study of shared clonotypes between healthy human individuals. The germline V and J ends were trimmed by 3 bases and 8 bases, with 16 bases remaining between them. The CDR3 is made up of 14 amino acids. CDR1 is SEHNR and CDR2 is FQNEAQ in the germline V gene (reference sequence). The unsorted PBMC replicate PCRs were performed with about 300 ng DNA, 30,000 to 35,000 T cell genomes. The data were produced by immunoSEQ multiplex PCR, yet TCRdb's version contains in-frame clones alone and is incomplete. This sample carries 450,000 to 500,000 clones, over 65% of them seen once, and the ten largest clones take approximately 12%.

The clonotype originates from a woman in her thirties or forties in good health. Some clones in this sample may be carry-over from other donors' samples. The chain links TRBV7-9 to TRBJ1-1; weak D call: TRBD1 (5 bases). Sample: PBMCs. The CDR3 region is CASSFGGQTLEAFF. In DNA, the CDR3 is TGTGCCAGCAGCTTCGGGGGTCAGACCCTAGAAGCTTTCTTT.